This TCR beta chain was recovered during a study of blood T cell repertoires in COVID-19. Study-wide context: COVID-19 samples collected from the United States, Italy and Spain covered acute and convalescent phases. Nucleic acid was either cDNA or gDNA, and it came from T cells, B-cell-depleted T cells, or PBMCs.

Original processing notes: Amplification of reference gene primers was used by the study to estimate nucleated cell counts. Assay used: immunoSEQ multiplex PCR; TCRdb lists only in-frame clones, some missing. That table furnishes V, J and clone size, whereas the DNA furnished D and trimming. The table includes under 200,000 clones, over 70% detected once. This CDR3 spans 16 amino acids. With 1 base removed from V and 3 bases from J, the gap between germline ends came to 13 bases. Germline V lookup: CDR1 SGHTA, CDR2 FQGNSA. Each participant's cohort was designated according to participant-reported clinical history.

The chain couples TRBV7-2 to TRBJ1-5; tentative D call: TRBD1 (6 bases). The material sequenced was PBMCs or T cells enriched from blood (not recorded which). The TCR sequence derives from a woman between 40 and 50 years old with acute COVID-19. The CDR3 coding sequence is TGTGCCAGCAGCTTAGATGGGGGCGCCTCCAATCAGCCCCAGCATTTT. Translated: CASSLDGGASNQPQHF.